Sequencing of this TCR beta chain was carried out in a study of post-analysis software for immune sequencing data (dated by TCRdb to 2013 to 2016). Concerning the study at large: Relapsing-remitting, secondary progressive and progressive-relapsing multiple sclerosis were recorded as disease courses, and subtype annotation was lacking for some patients. The patient repertoires were compared against fewer than twelve previously published healthy control repertoires obtained from donors aged roughly 6 to 25 years. A subset of samples was prepared in parallel using single-end sample barcoding, then pooled and co-amplified after Illumina adapter ligation.

The CDR3 goes from the cysteine to the phenylalanine over 14 residues. Only the CDR3 DNA stays, 42 bases, in frame from base 1. Looking up the germline V gene (reference sequence) yields CDR1 DFQATT and CDR2 SNEGSKA. V loses 5 bases at its end and J loses 4 bases; junction bases beyond the gene matches: 4. In this sample, this clonotype turned up many times. Its antigen remains undetermined. The sample holds no much larger clone one base away, and base qualities are not on file. The library relied on PCR. The sequencing machine was an Illumina HiSeq 2500. To reduce PCR and sequencing biases, unique molecular identifiers were built into the TCR beta cDNA libraries. Approximately 500,000 cDNA molecules were obtained per 1 to 10 million input T cells, so each molecule approximated one T cell. Patient libraries were prepared and sequenced with the same protocol used for the earlier healthy control dataset. Within a given batch, samples were prepared together, multiplexed and sequenced on the same HiSeq lane. The authors' analysis ran thus. MIGEC was used to process the raw barcoded reads, and molecular identifier groups with only a single read were discarded before consensus assembly and CDR3 extraction. Clonotype tables were post-analysed with VDJtools, normalizing diversity by down-sampling all datasets to the smallest sample size. In repertoire overlap clustering, CDR3 amino acid sequences, but not nucleotide sequences, were matched to correct batch-related cross-sample contamination. TCRdb reran the public reads through fastp at Q25 and MiXCR, keeping productive beta chains. When rows share a CDR3 protein, they turn into one entry using the most common DNA and genes. These V and J calls originate from TCRdb's pipeline instead of the authors' own analysis. The sample has around 190,000 distinct CDR3 sequences on record, about 30% of them singletons. The ten largest clones take up roughly 3.4% of the sample.

The paper as a whole reports these results and caveats: Significantly lower normalized Chao1 diversity was found in multiple sclerosis patients than in controls, suggesting substantial peripheral T-cell clonal expansion. Patients showed significantly higher frequencies than controls for several TRBV segments, among them TRBV5-6, TRBV5-1 and TRBV20-1. Direct clustering with F measure revealed strong co-clustering of samples prepared in the same batch, which led to a batch-effect correction. The multiple sclerosis patient group was slightly younger than the control group.

TCR beta repertoires were profiled from peripheral blood of roughly 13 young patients with multiple sclerosis to demonstrate the VDJtools post-analysis software. The multiple sclerosis patients were children and adolescents ranging in age from 6 to 15 years. Recombination joined TRBV20-1 with TRBJ2-1; a stretch of 11 junction bases matches TRBD2. The sample was blood. The TCR comes from a girl between 2 and 17 years old with multiple sclerosis. The nucleotide sequence reads TGCAGTGCTGCGGGACTAGCGGTTTACAATGAGCAGTTCTTC. It translates as CSAAGLAVYNEQFF.